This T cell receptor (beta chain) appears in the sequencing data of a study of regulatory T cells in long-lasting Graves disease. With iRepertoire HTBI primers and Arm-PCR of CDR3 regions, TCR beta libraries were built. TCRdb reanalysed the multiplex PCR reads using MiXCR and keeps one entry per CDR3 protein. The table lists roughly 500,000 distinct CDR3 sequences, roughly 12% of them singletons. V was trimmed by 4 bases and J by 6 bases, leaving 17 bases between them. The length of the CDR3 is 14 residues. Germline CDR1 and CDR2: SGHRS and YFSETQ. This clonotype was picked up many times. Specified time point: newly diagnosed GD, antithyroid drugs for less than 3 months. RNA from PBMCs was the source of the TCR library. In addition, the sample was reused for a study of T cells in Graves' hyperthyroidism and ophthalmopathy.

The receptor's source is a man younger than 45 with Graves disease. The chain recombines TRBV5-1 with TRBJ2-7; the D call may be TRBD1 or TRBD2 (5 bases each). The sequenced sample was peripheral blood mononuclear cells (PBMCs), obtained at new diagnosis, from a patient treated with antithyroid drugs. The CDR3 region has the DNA TGCGCCAGCAGCCCCGAGGGGCGGGCGTCCGAGCAGTACTTC. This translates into CASSPEGRASEQYF.